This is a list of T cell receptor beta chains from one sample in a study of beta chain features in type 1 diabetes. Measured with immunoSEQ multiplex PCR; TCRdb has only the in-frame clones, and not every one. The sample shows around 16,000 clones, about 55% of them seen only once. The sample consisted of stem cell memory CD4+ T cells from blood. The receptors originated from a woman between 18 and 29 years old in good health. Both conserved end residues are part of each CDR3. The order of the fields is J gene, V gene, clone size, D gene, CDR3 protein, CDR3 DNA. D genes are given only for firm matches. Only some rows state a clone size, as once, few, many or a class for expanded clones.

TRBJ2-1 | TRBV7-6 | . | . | CASSLARGPDNEQFF | TGTGCCAGCAGCTTAGCGCGGGGGCCGGACAATGAGCAGTTCTTC
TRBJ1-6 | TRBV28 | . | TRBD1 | CASSLGDRYNSPLHF | TGTGCCAGCAGTTTAGGGGACAGGTATAATTCACCCCTCCACTTT
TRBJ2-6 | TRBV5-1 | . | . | CASSPYSSGANVLTF | TGCGCCAGCAGCCCCTACAGCTCTGGGGCCAACGTCCTGACTTTC
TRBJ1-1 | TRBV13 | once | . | CASSLDAGAVTEAFF | TGTGCCAGCAGCTTAGATGCAGGGGCAGTCACTGAAGCTTTCTTT
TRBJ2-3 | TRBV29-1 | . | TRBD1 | CSVGQGNTDTQYF | TGCAGCGTGGGACAGGGGAACACAGATACGCAGTATTTT
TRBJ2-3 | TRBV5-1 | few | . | CASSFSVPADTQYF | TGCGCCAGCAGCTTTAGCGTCCCAGCAGATACGCAGTATTTT
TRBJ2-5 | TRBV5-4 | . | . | CASSLGGVQETQYF | TGTGCCAGCAGCTTGGGGGGGGTCCAAGAGACCCAGTACTTC
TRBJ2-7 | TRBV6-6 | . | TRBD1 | CASTSGTGFSYEQYF | TGTGCCAGCACGTCCGGGACAGGGTTCTCCTACGAGCAGTACTTC
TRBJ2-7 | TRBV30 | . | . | CATVMGSPYEQYF | TGTGCCACCGTCATGGGCAGTCCGTACGAGCAGTACTTC
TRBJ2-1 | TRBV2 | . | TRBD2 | CASSRAGGLNNEQFF | TGTGCCAGCAGTCGGGCGGGGGGCCTCAACAATGAGCAGTTCTTC
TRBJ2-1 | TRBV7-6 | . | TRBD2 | CASSLYRASGSTDEQFF | TGTGCCAGCAGCTTATATAGGGCTAGCGGGAGTACGGATGAGCAGTTCTTC
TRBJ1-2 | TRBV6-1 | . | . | CASGFGRGSYGYTF | TGTGCCAGTGGGTTTGGCAGGGGCAGCTATGGCTACACCTTC
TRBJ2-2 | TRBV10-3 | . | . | CAIRPTTEANTGELFF | TGTGCCATCAGACCGACTACAGAAGCGAACACCGGGGAGCTGTTTTTT
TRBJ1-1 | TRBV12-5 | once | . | CASGLGRNPTAFF | TGTGCTAGTGGTTTGGGGAGGAACCCCACGGCTTTCTTT
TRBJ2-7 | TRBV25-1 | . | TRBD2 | CASSATSGPTYEQYF | TGTGCCAGCAGTGCGACTAGCGGCCCAACCTACGAGCAGTACTTC
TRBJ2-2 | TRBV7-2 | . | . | CASSRDRTDTGELFF | TGTGCCAGCAGCCGCGACAGGACGGACACCGGGGAGCTGTTTTTT
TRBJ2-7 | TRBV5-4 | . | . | CASSQDGELAVYEQYF | TGTGCCAGCAGCCAAGATGGGGAGTTGGCGGTGTACGAGCAGTACTTC
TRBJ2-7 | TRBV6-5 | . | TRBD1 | CASSTRDSIYEQYF | TGTGCCAGCAGTACCAGGGACAGTATCTACGAGCAGTACTTC
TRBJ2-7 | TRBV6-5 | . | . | CASSADSQHSYEQYF | TGTGCCAGCAGTGCAGACTCGCAACACTCCTACGAGCAGTACTTC
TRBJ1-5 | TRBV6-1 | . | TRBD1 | CASAGTENQPQHF | TGTGCCAGTGCCGGGACAGAAAATCAGCCCCAGCATTTT
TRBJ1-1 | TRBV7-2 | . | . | CVSSLDAGALNTEAFF | TGTGTCAGCAGCTTAGATGCAGGGGCCCTGAACACTGAAGCTTTCTTT
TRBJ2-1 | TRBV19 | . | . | CASSIPNRYNEQFF | TGTGCCAGTAGTATCCCTAACCGGTACAATGAGCAGTTCTTC
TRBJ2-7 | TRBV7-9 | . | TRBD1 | CASSSSRDRYYEQYF | TGTGCCAGCAGCTCCAGCCGGGACAGGTACTACGAGCAGTACTTC
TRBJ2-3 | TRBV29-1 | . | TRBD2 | CSAAEVLAGAYTDTQYF | TGCAGCGCCGCAGAAGTCCTAGCGGGGGCCTACACAGATACGCAGTATTTT
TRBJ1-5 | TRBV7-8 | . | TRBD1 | CASSYMGTGGDQPQHF | TGTGCCAGCAGCTATATGGGGACAGGGGGTGATCAGCCCCAGCATTTT
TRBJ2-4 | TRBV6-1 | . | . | CASSEGTKGGGGIQYF | TGTGCCAGCAGTGAGGGGACCAAAGGAGGGGGGGGCATTCAGTACTTC
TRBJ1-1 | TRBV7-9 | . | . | CASSLSGAEAFF | TGTGCCAGCAGCTTATCCGGTGCTGAAGCTTTCTTT
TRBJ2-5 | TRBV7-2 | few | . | CASNFGRETQYF | TGTGCCAGCAATTTCGGGAGAGAGACCCAGTACTTC
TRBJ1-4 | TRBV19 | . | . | CASKGMGNEKLFF | TGTGCCAGTAAGGGGATGGGGAATGAAAAACTGTTTTTT
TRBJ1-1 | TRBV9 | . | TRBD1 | CASSLRPGTGEGTEAFF | TGTGCCAGCAGCCTTCGTCCCGGGACAGGGGAAGGCACTGAAGCTTTCTTT
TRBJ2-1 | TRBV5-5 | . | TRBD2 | CASSLKLGTSGEWVNEQFF | TGTGCCAGCAGCTTGAAACTTGGGACTAGCGGGGAATGGGTCAATGAGCAGTTCTTC
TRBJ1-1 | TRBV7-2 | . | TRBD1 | CASRPRTGESTEAFF | TGTGCCAGCAGACCTAGGACAGGGGAGTCCACTGAAGCTTTCTTT
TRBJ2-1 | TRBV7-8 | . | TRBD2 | CASSLGSLGRVEEQFF | TGTGCCAGCAGCTTGGGTTCACTCGGGAGGGTCGAGGAGCAGTTCTTC
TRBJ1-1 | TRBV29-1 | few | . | CSAAEQGRAFF | TGCAGCGCAGCCGAACAGGGTAGAGCTTTCTTT
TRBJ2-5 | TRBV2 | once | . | CASSDVAGETQYF | TGTGCCAGCAGTGATGTCGCGGGAGAGACCCAGTACTTC